Presented here are 25 T cell receptor beta chains from one specimen sequenced in a study of T cell responses to AZD1222 COVID-19 vaccine. The assay was immunoSEQ multiplex PCR, and TCRdb's table has in-frame clones only and misses some. The sample carries more than 85,000 clones, approximately 88% recorded once. The source was peripheral blood, collected on day 0 of AZD1222 vaccination. These receptors were obtained from an adult in good health.

This clone showed up just once. The rearrangement uses TRBV6-6 and TRBJ2-2; either TRBD1 or TRBD2 may fit D (5 bases each). The CDR3 spans 13 residues. Trimming removed 1 base at V and 6 bases at J, with 6 bases between. CDR1 is MNHNY, CDR2 SVGAGI, per germline (reference sequence). The CDR3 sequence is CASSYWGPGELFF. The DNA for the CDR3 is TGTGCCAGCAGTTACTGGGGACCCGGGGAGCTGTTTTTT.

The chain combines TRBV5-4 with TRBJ2-1; D unclear. Trimming pared 3 bases from V and 5 bases from J, leaving 15 bases between. CDR3 size: 15 residues. CDR1 is SGHNT and CDR2 is YYREEE in the germline V gene (reference sequence). CDR3 nucleotide sequence: TGTGCCAGCAGCTCGCAGGTGGGCAGCGACAATGAGCAGTTCTTC. Amino acids: CASSSQVGSDNEQFF.

The chain recombines TRBV10-3 with TRBJ2-2; D may be TRBD2 (5 bases). CDR3 length: 13 amino acids. V lost 2 bases to trimming and J lost 7 bases, with 8 bases between them. Germline CDR1 reads ENHRY; CDR2 reads SYGVKD. The CDR3 is CAISENGDGELFF. CDR3 in DNA: TGTGCCATCAGTGAGAACGGGGACGGGGAGCTGTTTTTT.

The genes are TRBV11-3 and TRBJ2-6; D unresolved. The V gene lost 0 bases and the J gene lost 1 base, with 13 bases spanning the gap. Germline CDR1 SGHNT, CDR2 YENEEA. CDR3 length equals 18 residues. The CDR3 DNA reads TGTGCCAGCAGCTTAGAACGCCTACGATCATCTGGGGCCAACGTCCTGACTTTC. Residues: CASSLERLRSSGANVLTF.

This chain joins TRBV11-3 and TRBJ1-1; D gene uncertain. The CDR3 has 14 amino acids. Germline lookup yields CDR1 SGHNT and CDR2 YENEEA. Trimming took off 5 bases at V and 8 bases at J, with 18 bases between the two ends. The chain's CDR3 is CASSLGRVGAEAFF. As DNA, the CDR3 is TGTGCCAGCAGCCTGGGAAGGGTAGGCGCCGAAGCTTTCTTT. Supplemented by reference TRBV11-3 and TRBJ1-1, the full variable domain reads EAGVVQSPRYKIIEKKQPVAFWCNPISGHNTLYWYLQNLGQGPELLIRYENEEAVDDSQLPKDRFSAERLKGVDSTLKIQPAELGDSAVYLCASSLGRVGAEAFFGQGTRLTVV.

The V gene is TRBV29-1, the J gene TRBJ1-5, with D possibly matching TRBD1 (5 bases). Per germline, CDR1 SQVTM and CDR2 ANQGSEA. The CDR3 contains 13 residues. V was pared by 4 bases and J by 2 bases, with 9 bases between. The CDR3 reads CSVARGGNQPQHF. The CDR3 nucleotides are TGCAGCGTTGCCCGGGGGGGCAATCAGCCCCAGCATTTT.

The chain carries TRBV9 and TRBJ2-3; 7 bases map to TRBD1. The CDR3 extends over 13 amino acids. J gave up 7 bases and V 3 bases, and 5 bases lay outside the gene matches. CDR1 is SGDLS and CDR2 is YYNGEE in the germline V gene. The CDR3 region is CASSERTGYTQYF. The CDR3 DNA is TGTGCCAGCAGCGAGAGGACAGGTTATACGCAGTATTTT.

This chain joins TRBV5-1 and TRBJ2-7; 10 nucleotides align to TRBD1. With V trimmed by 4 bases and J by 6 bases, 10 bases remained unmatched. CDR3 length: 15 residues. Germline CDR1 and CDR2: SGHRS and YFSETQ. The DNA of the CDR3 is TGCGCCAGCAGCCGAACCGGGACAGGGGCAGGCGAGCAGTACTTC. It is translated as CASSRTGTGAGEQYF.

This chain links TRBV4-2 with TRBJ1-2; 9 positions agree with TRBD1. Germline V gene sequence: CDR1 LGHNA, CDR2 YNFKEQ. The CDR3 is 16 amino acids. After removal of 4 bases from V and 3 bases from J, the junction contained 9 bases not matched to a gene. DNA for the CDR3: TGTGCCAGCAGCCCACAGGGACAGGGAATTGACTATGGCTACACCTTC. It codes for CASSPQGQGIDYGYTF.

The rearrangement links TRBV19 to TRBJ2-7; 9 bases match TRBD2. V was clipped by 5 bases and J by 2 bases; unmatched bases: 7. CDR3 length equals 15 residues. Germline V lookup: CDR1 LNHDA, CDR2 SQIVND (reference sequence). The chain's CDR3 is CASSQGIAGAYEQYF. CDR3 nucleotide sequence: TGTGCCAGTAGTCAAGGGATAGCGGGGGCCTACGAGCAGTACTTC.

The chain combines TRBV6-1 with TRBJ1-3, with 8 bases lining up with TRBD1. There are 15 residues in the CDR3. The germline V gene encodes CDR1 MNHNS and CDR2 SASEGT. J gave up 4 bases and V 3 bases, and 5 bases lay outside the gene matches. The CDR3 coding sequence is TGTGCCAGCAGTGAGCAGGGGGCGCCCGGAAACACCATATATTTT. As protein: CASSEQGAPGNTIYF.

The genes are TRBV7-8 and TRBJ2-7, with 7 nucleotides matching TRBD1. The CDR3 has 14 amino acids. After removal of 2 bases from V and 4 bases from J, the junction contained 5 bases not matched to a gene. Germline lookup yields CDR1 SGHVS and CDR2 FQNEAQ. In DNA form, the CDR3 reads TGTGCCAGCAGCTTAAGGACAGGACCTTACGAGCAGTACTTC. Protein product: CASSLRTGPYEQYF.

J is TRBJ2-7 and V is TRBV25-1; 7 nucleotides agree with TRBD2. CDR3 length: 14 amino acids. Germline assignment: CDR1 MGHDK and CDR2 SYGVNS. V gave up 1 base and J gave up 2 bases; unmatched junction bases: 2. CDR3: CASSESLAAYEQYF. For the CDR3, the DNA is TGTGCCAGCAGTGAATCGCTAGCGGCCTACGAGCAGTACTTC.

The V call is TRBV5-5, the J call TRBJ1-1, with a weak D call TRBD1 (6 bases). In germline, CDR1 is SGHKS, CDR2 YYEKEE (reference sequence). The germline V and J ends were trimmed by 4 bases and 1 base, with 11 bases remaining between them. The CDR3 is made up of 14 amino acids. In nucleotides, the CDR3 is TGTGCCAGCAGCATGCGACAGGCGAACACTGAAGCTTTCTTT. This encodes CASSMRQANTEAFF.

The V and J genes are TRBV2 and TRBJ1-1; 7 bases match TRBD1. V trimming: 6 bases; J trimming: 5 bases; junction bases outside the gene matches: 9. The V gene's germline CDR1 is SNHLY and CDR2 FYNNEI. This CDR3 region has 14 residues. The CDR3 nucleotides read TGTGCCAGCAGAGACAGGGTAAGCTGGACTGAAGCTTTCTTT. Translating it yields CASRDRVSWTEAFF.

V and J are TRBV7-9 and TRBJ2-7, with 10 nucleotides matching TRBD2. Germline V gives CDR1 SEHNR, CDR2 FQNEAQ (reference sequence). The CDR3 has 15 residues. Trimming at V came to 0 bases and at J to 7 bases, leaving 6 bases not matched to a gene. In DNA, the CDR3 is TGTGCCAGCAGCTTAGCGAGCGGGAGGGTCGGAGAGCAGTACTTC. This translates into CASSLASGRVGEQYF. Complete variable domain (other parts from reference TRBV7-9 and TRBJ2-7): DTGVSQNPRHKITKRGQNVTFRCDPISEHNRLYWYRQTLGQGPEFLTYFQNEAQLEKSRLLSDRFSAERPKGSFSTLEIQRTEQGDSAMYLCASSLASGRVGEQYFGPGTRLTVT.

The genes are TRBV14 and TRBJ2-5; D is undetermined. The CDR3 totals 16 residues. The germline V gene has CDR1 SGHDN and CDR2 FVKESK. Trimming shortened V by 0 bases and J by 3 bases, and 14 bases separated the two germline ends. The CDR3 loop is CASSQDWEQPEETQYF. Here the CDR3 DNA reads TGTGCCAGCAGCCAAGATTGGGAACAGCCCGAAGAGACCCAGTACTTC.

This clone was seen more than once but under ten times. The V and J genes are TRBV25-1 and TRBJ2-5, with 9 bases identical to TRBD1. Losses at the gene ends were 2 bases for V and 0 bases for J; bases not matched to a gene: 7. The CDR3 runs to 17 residues. CDR1 MGHDK and CDR2 SYGVNS come from the germline V gene. The CDR3 loop is CASSEDRGQGNQETQYF. The CDR3 nucleotides read TGTGCCAGCAGTGAAGATCGGGGACAGGGCAACCAAGAGACCCAGTACTTC.

The chain couples TRBV11-2 to TRBJ1-4, with unresolved D. The CDR3 length is 16 residues. Germline CDR1 reads SGHAT; CDR2 reads FQNNGV. Trimming removed 0 bases at V and 1 base at J, with 9 bases between. The CDR3 DNA follows: TGTGCCAGCAGCTTAGATCCGGGATTAACTAATGAAAAACTGTTTTTT. This sequence encodes CASSLDPGLTNEKLFF.

The chain links TRBV28 to TRBJ2-5, with TRBD1 identical over 8 bases. The length of the CDR3 is 12 residues. Germline trimming cut 9 bases from V and 8 bases from J; bases unmatched to any gene: 8. Germline lookup yields CDR1 MDHEN and CDR2 SYDVKM. The CDR3 region has the DNA TGTGCCAGTAAGACAGGGGACGCAACCCAGTACTTC. Translation gives CASKTGDATQYF.

The V call is TRBV5-1, the J call TRBJ2-5; D gene uncertain. There are 14 residues in the CDR3. CDR1 and CDR2 from the germline V gene are SGHRS and YFSETQ. V dropped 4 bases and J dropped 1 base, with 11 bases sitting between them. The CDR3 loop reads CASSPGRTQETQYF. The CDR3 DNA reads as TGCGCCAGCAGCCCCGGACGGACCCAAGAGACCCAGTACTTC. Using reference TRBV5-1 and TRBJ2-5 for the parts outside the CDR3, the full variable domain is KAGVTQTPRYLIKTRGQQVTLSCSPISGHRSVSWYQQTPGQGLQFLFEYFSETQRNKGNFPGRFSGRQFSNSRSEMNVSTLELGDSALYLCASSPGRTQETQYFGPGTRLLVL.

This sequence joins TRBV5-4 and TRBJ1-1; 9 bases fit TRBD1. Germline V lookup: CDR1 SGHNT, CDR2 YYREEE (reference sequence). The CDR3 sequence is 15 residues long. With V trimmed by 4 bases and J by 1 base, 5 bases remained unmatched. The CDR3 bases are TGTGCCAGCAGCCCTAGGACAGGGGCGAACACTGAAGCTTTCTTT. It is translated as CASSPRTGANTEAFF.

The J gene is TRBJ2-7, the V gene TRBV11-2; a weak D match, TRBD2 (6 bases). The germline V and J ends were trimmed by 1 base and 4 bases, with 14 bases remaining between them. Germline CDR1 SGHAT, CDR2 FQNNGV. This CDR3 region has 15 residues. Here the CDR3 DNA reads TGTGCCAGCAGCTTAGTTCGGGAAGGGAGGTACGAGCAGTACTTC. This encodes CASSLVREGRYEQYF.

The V gene is TRBV29-1, the J gene TRBJ1-5; D uncertain. The CDR3 is made up of 8 amino acids. CDR1 is SQVTM and CDR2 is ANQGSEA in the germline V gene. The germline V and J ends were trimmed by 5 bases and 10 bases, with 3 bases remaining between them. The CDR3 reads CSVFPQHF. The DNA of the CDR3 is TGCAGCGTTTTCCCCCAGCATTTT. The variable domain in full, with the rest retrieved from reference TRBV29-1 and TRBJ1-5, is SAVISQKPSRDICQRGTSLTIQCQVDSQVTMMFWYRQQPGQSLTLIATANQGSEATYESGFVIDKFPISRPNLTFSTLTVSNMSPEDSSIYLCSVFPQHFGDGTRLSIL.

Details on this clone: At one end, the junction sequence differs from germline, possibly due to a read error. The chain has TRBV7-7 and TRBJ2-3, with 12 bases matching TRBD2. This CDR3 comprises 17 residues. CDR1 and CDR2 from the germline V gene are SSHAT and FNYEAQ (reference sequence). CDR3 nucleotides: TGTGCTAGCAGCCGCTTTCCACTAGCGGGGGGTACAGATACGCAGTATTTT. Translating gives CASSRFPLAGGTDTQYF. The full variable domain, in which reference TRBV7-7 and TRBJ2-3 provide the parts outside the CDR3, is GAGVSQSPRYKVTKRGQDVTLRCDPISSHATLYWYQQALGQGPEFLTYFNYEAQPDKSGLPSDRFSAERPEGSISTLTIQRTEQRDSAMYRCASSRFPLAGGTDTQYFGPGTRLTVL.